What follows are 2 T cell receptor beta chains derived from one specimen sequenced in a study of CD4 T cells in relation to SARS-CoV-2 and coronaviruses. These receptors' antigens are unknown. Unexposed donor CD4+ T cells date from 2011-2018, before the COVID-19 pandemic. After roughly ten days of culture, CD4+ T cells were isolated. Measured with immunoSEQ multiplex PCR; TCRdb has only the in-frame clones, and not every one. The sample yields about 17,000 clones, roughly 87% seen once. The sample comprised CD4+ T cells from PBMCs, cultured in vitro. Receptor source: a human donor in good health.

For this clone: Other nucleotide sequences from this sample produce the same CDR3. The chain carries TRBV2 and TRBJ1-3, with D possibly matching TRBD1 (6 bases). There are 14 residues in the CDR3. V was clipped by 6 bases and J by 0 bases, with 9 bases between them. Germline CDR1 is SNHLY and CDR2 is FYNNEI. The CDR3 DNA follows: TGTGCCAGCAGCGGGGGGCGCTCTGGAAACACCATATATTTT. Protein product: CASSGGRSGNTIYF.

This clone was observed a few times. The J gene is TRBJ1-2, the V gene TRBV12-3 or TRBV12-4; D is ambiguous. This CDR3 contains 13 residues. The germline V and J ends were trimmed by 5 bases and 5 bases, with 12 bases remaining between them. The CDR3 DNA follows: TGTGCCAGCAGTCCCGGACGCCTTTATGGCTACACCTTC. Its translation is CASSPGRLYGYTF.